The clone carrying this T cell receptor beta chain was found a few times. Its antigen is unidentified. The sample belongs to a study of response to subunit inactivated influenza vaccine. Study conclusions and caveats: Every seasonal influenza vaccination brings in few new T cells, the authors suggested.

V was cut by 2 bases and J by 3 bases, with 11 bases left in between. The CDR3 covers 15 residues. The germline V gene encodes CDR1 SGHRS and CDR2 YFSETQ. TCRdb re-derived calls from the RT-PCR reads in MiXCR, one entry per CDR3 protein. The profile covers approximately 520,000 distinct CDR3 sequences, with approximately 15% appearing a single time and 2.5% to 3.5% taken by the ten largest. The chain carries TRBV5-1 and TRBJ1-4; D unclear. Sequenced here: CD4+ T cells sorted from PBMCs, sampled approximately 25 months after vaccination. This receptor was identified in a man between 50 and 69 years old who received an inactivated influenza vaccine. The CDR3 sequence: CASSFRSPANEKLFF. The CDR3 nucleotides are TGCGCCAGCAGCTTCAGGTCCCCGGCTAATGAAAAACTGTTTTTT. Combining the CDR3 with reference TRBV5-1 and TRBJ1-4 gives the whole variable domain KAGVTQTPRYLIKTRGQQVTLSCSPISGHRSVSWYQQTPGQGLQFLFEYFSETQRNKGNFPGRFSGRQFSNSRSEMNVSTLELGDSALYLCASSFRSPANEKLFFGSGTQLSVL.